The present T cell receptor beta chain was sequenced within a study of response to subunit inactivated influenza vaccine. TCRdb called the RT-PCR reads again in MiXCR, with one record for every CDR3 protein. The sample consists of around 200,000 distinct CDR3 sequences, approximately 12% of them appearing once. This same sample was also taken into another study, of T cells expressing NK-cell markers. According to that study: The authors made TCR beta cDNA libraries by 5'RACE template switching. This switching added a universal primer site and UMIs. Underlying the TCR beta repertoires were sorted CD3+CD56+NKG2C+, CD3+CD56+NKG2C- and CD3+CD56-NKG2C+ T cells. In a handful of donors, dominant CD3+CD56+NKG2C+ clones formed roughly 1.0-7.5% of CD8+ cells. These clonotypes, the leaders elsewhere, also led the CD3+CD56-NKG2C+ fraction in a few donors.

The source is a man aged 50 to 60 who received an inactivated influenza vaccine. Sample: CD8+ T cells sorted from PBMCs, taken 11 to 12 days after vaccination.

The CDR3 DNA reads TGTGCCAGCAGGCGAGCCCAGGGGGCTGACTACAATGAGCAGTTCTTC. This translates into CASRRAQGADYNEQFF. The genes are TRBV7-1 and TRBJ2-1; TRBD1 matches at 8 bases. TRBV7-1 is marked as an open reading frame, function uncertain. The CDR3 is 16 amino acids. V dropped 6 bases and J dropped 3; count of bases not matched to a gene: 10.